Below, 27 T cell receptor beta chains from the same sample are listed, as sequenced in a study of shared clonotypes between healthy human individuals. TCRdb keeps only in-frame clones here, not all; method: immunoSEQ multiplex PCR. The sample has millions of clones, around 90% seen once. Sequenced input: naive CD4+ T cells sorted from blood. The subset: CD45RA+ positively selected. The receptor source for this set is a man between 18 and 35 years old in good health.

The chain uses TRBV9 and TRBJ2-2, with a possible D match to TRBD2 (5 bases). The CDR3 has 16 amino acids. CDR1 is SGDLS, CDR2 YYNGEE, per germline. Trimming took 1 base from V and 7 from J, leaving 17 bases between them. The CDR3 here is CASSVTRTLGVGELFF. CDR3 nucleotide sequence: TGTGCCAGCAGCGTAACGCGTACACTCGGGGTCGGGGAGCTGTTTTTT.

CDR3 DNA: TGTGCCAGCAGCTTAGGGAGGGGGATCTACGAGCAGTACTTC. It encodes CASSLGRGIYEQYF. The chain couples TRBV7-9 to TRBJ2-7, with D possibly called TRBD1 or TRBD2 (6 bases each). Germline V gene data show CDR1 as SEHNR and CDR2 as FQNEAQ (reference sequence). Trimming cost V 1 base and J 3 bases, with 10 bases left between them. The CDR3 runs to 14 residues.

The chain joins TRBV5-8 to TRBJ2-7; 7 bases match TRBD1. The V gene end was trimmed by 4 bases and the J gene end by 3 bases; junction bases not matched to a gene: 1. The germline CDR1 and CDR2 sequences are SGHTS and YDEGEE. The CDR3 is 12 amino acids. The CDR3 bases are TGTGCCAGCAGCCGACAGGGCTACGAGCAGTACTTC. Its protein product is CASSRQGYEQYF.

The chain recombines TRBV14 with TRBJ2-7; the match to TRBD1 covers 10 bases. Germline CDR1 and CDR2: SGHDN and FVKESK. The CDR3 has 16 amino acids. With V trimmed by 5 bases and J by 2 bases, 9 bases remained unmatched. CDR3 sequence: CASSSHGGTGAYEQYF. The DNA of the CDR3 is TGTGCCAGCAGCTCTCATGGGGGGACAGGGGCCTACGAGCAGTACTTC.

The chain is built from TRBV11-1 and TRBJ1-1; D uncertain. The CDR3 totals 13 residues. The germline gives CDR1 SGHAT, CDR2 FQDESV (reference sequence). With 1 base removed from V and 1 base from J, the gap between germline ends came to 4 bases. The CDR3 loop is CASSLVENTEAFF. The CDR3 DNA reads TGTGCCAGCAGCTTAGTGGAGAACACTGAAGCTTTCTTT.

Note on this clone: At the DNA level, this CDR3 is encoded by other sequences in the same sample as well. This chain uses TRBV6-6 with TRBJ1-1; the D gene is possibly TRBD1 (6 bases). V lost 6 bases to trimming and J lost 5 bases, with 10 bases between them. The CDR3 is 12 amino acids. CDR1 and CDR2 (germline): MNHNY, SVGAGI (reference sequence). Here the CDR3 DNA reads TGTGCCAGCAGATTAGGGGGGACTGAAGCTTTCTTT. It encodes CASRLGGTEAFF.

V and J are TRBV5-3 and TRBJ2-7; no clear D. TRBV5-3 is labeled an ORF, and its function is uncertain. Trimming stripped 2 bases from V and 3 bases from J, with 3 bases between. This CDR3 spans 11 amino acids. The CDR3 DNA reads TGTGCCAGAAGCTTAATCTACGAGCAGTACTTC. It codes for CARSLIYEQYF.

The V call is TRBV30, the J call TRBJ1-5; 10 nucleotides match TRBD1. CDR1 is GTSNPN, CDR2 SVGIG, per germline (reference sequence). The CDR3 has 17 residues. Trimming took 3 bases from V and 1 from J; bases not matched to a gene: 9. The DNA of the CDR3 is TGTGCCTGGAGCCGAGGGACAGGGGATAGGAGCAATCAGCCCCAGCATTTT. It translates to CAWSRGTGDRSNQPQHF.

In regard to this clone: The sample has other DNA sequences that encode this CDR3 too. The gene calls are TRBV7-2 and TRBJ2-7; a weak D match, TRBD2 (7 bases). V was pared by 0 bases and J by 5 bases, with 11 bases between. There are 14 residues in the CDR3. Germline assignment: CDR1 SGHTA and CDR2 FQGNSA. The CDR3 DNA reads TGTGCCAGCAGCTTAGCGGGGGGGCCTGACGAGCAGTACTTC. Encoded protein: CASSLAGGPDEQYF.

The chain is built from TRBV28 and TRBJ2-2; 8 bases agree with TRBD2. This CDR3 is built from 15 residues. Germline assignment: CDR1 MDHEN and CDR2 SYDVKM. J lost 4 bases, V lost 7 bases, and 8 bases had no gene match. Here the CDR3 DNA reads TGTGCCAGCACCCTGCCCCTAGCGGGCACCGGGGAGCTGTTTTTT. Protein sequence: CASTLPLAGTGELFF.

The V and J genes are TRBV28 and TRBJ1-2; possible D gene TRBD1, 6 bases. CDR1 is MDHEN and CDR2 is SYDVKM in the germline V gene. Trimming stripped 4 bases from V and 8 bases from J, with 17 bases between. This CDR3 has 14 residues. The CDR3 sequence: CASSSYQGWWGYTF. Written as DNA, the CDR3 is TGTGCCAGCAGTTCCTACCAGGGGTGGTGGGGCTACACCTTC.

The table lists this clone with a count of one. The chain couples TRBV6-5 to TRBJ1-4; D may be TRBD1 (6 bases). V lost 0 bases to trimming and J lost 6 bases, with 11 bases between them. The CDR3 is made up of 15 amino acids. Per the germline V gene, CDR1 is MNHEY and CDR2 is SVGAGI. CDR3 in amino acids: CASSYSSGEDEKLFF. The CDR3 DNA reads as TGTGCCAGCAGTTACTCTTCAGGGGAGGATGAAAAACTGTTTTTT.

The chain carries TRBV4-3 and TRBJ2-7, with 10 bases that match TRBD1. CDR1 and CDR2 from the germline V gene are LGHNA and YSLEER. The J segment lost 5 bases and the V segment lost 2 bases, leaving 6 bases of the junction unmatched. This CDR3 is built from 15 residues. This CDR3 reads CASSQQDRGKNEQYF. The CDR3, as DNA: TGCGCCAGCAGCCAACAGGACAGGGGGAAGAACGAGCAGTACTTC.

The chain has TRBV11-2 and TRBJ2-3, with a possible D match to TRBD2 (6 bases). This CDR3 is built from 15 residues. V was shortened by 3 bases and J by 7 bases, with 17 bases between the two germline ends. Germline CDR1 reads SGHAT; CDR2 reads FQNNGV. The CDR3 coding sequence is TGTGCCAGCAGCTTCAAGGGACTGGCCGACAATACGCAGTATTTT. Encoded protein: CASSFKGLADNTQYF.

The V call is TRBV2, the J call TRBJ2-3, with D maybe TRBD1 (6 bases). Germline CDR1 reads SNHLY; CDR2 reads FYNNEI. The CDR3 runs to 13 residues. V was clipped by 10 bases and J by 2 bases, with 13 bases between them. This CDR3 is CATNSGATDTQYF. As DNA, the CDR3 is TGTGCCACCAATTCAGGGGCCACAGATACGCAGTATTTT.

The chain has TRBV7-2 and TRBJ1-4; D may be TRBD1 (6 bases). The length of the CDR3 is 15 residues. Germline loops: CDR1 SGHTA, CDR2 FQGNSA. The V gene lost 6 bases and the J gene lost 1 base, with 12 bases spanning the gap. The DNA for the CDR3 is TGTGCCAGCAGGATAGGGGGGCAAACTAATGAAAAACTGTTTTTT. Translated, it gives CASRIGGQTNEKLFF.

This chain joins TRBV20-1 and TRBJ2-5; D gene unclear. This CDR3 comprises 11 residues. V shed 4 bases and J shed 2 bases, with 5 bases lying between them. Germline CDR1 is DFQATT and CDR2 is SNEGSKA (reference sequence). The CDR3 loop reads CSAMGQETQYF. As DNA, the CDR3 is TGCAGTGCTATGGGGCAAGAGACCCAGTACTTC.

This clone was found once. The rearrangement joins TRBV13 to TRBJ2-2, with D possibly being TRBD1 or TRBD2 (5 bases each). In germline, CDR1 is PRHDT, CDR2 FYEKMQ (reference sequence). The CDR3 loop spans 14 amino acids. The V gene lost 3 bases and the J gene lost 7 bases, with 12 bases spanning the gap. CDR3 protein: CASSFQGRNGELFF. In nucleotides, the CDR3 is TGTGCCAGCAGCTTCCAGGGACGAAACGGGGAGCTGTTTTTT. Full variable domain (missing parts from reference TRBV13 and TRBJ2-2): AAGVIQSPRHLIKEKRETATLKCYPIPRHDTVYWYQQGPGQDPQFLISFYEKMQSDKGSIPDRFSAQQFSDYHSELNMSSLELGDSALYFCASSFQGRNGELFFGEGSRLTVL.

J is TRBJ2-7 and V is TRBV6-5; D is ambiguous. Germline V gene lookup returns CDR1 MNHEY and CDR2 SVGAGI. With 2 bases removed from V and 5 bases from J, the gap between germline ends came to 4 bases. The CDR3 extends over 11 amino acids. The CDR3, as DNA: TGTGCCAGCAGTTACAACAACGAGCAGTACTTC. Translated, it gives CASSYNNEQYF.

V is TRBV28 and J is TRBJ2-6; D is ambiguous. Germline loops: CDR1 MDHEN, CDR2 SYDVKM. V was shortened by 2 bases and J by 0 bases, with 14 bases between the two germline ends. This CDR3 is built from 18 residues. The CDR3 loop is CASSLPAASNSGANVLTF. In DNA form, the CDR3 reads TGTGCCAGCAGTTTACCGGCAGCGTCTAACTCTGGGGCCAACGTCCTGACTTTC.

The chain combines TRBV6-5 with TRBJ1-3; possibly TRBD1 for D (6 bases). This CDR3 spans 15 amino acids. The germline CDR1 and CDR2 sequences are MNHEY and SVGAGI. V shed 8 bases and J shed 2 bases, with 16 bases lying between them. CDR3 nucleotides: TGTGCCAGCGCCTCCAGGGGTTGGCCTGGAAACACCATATATTTT. Translation: CASASRGWPGNTIYF.

The genes are TRBV7-2 and TRBJ2-5; 10 bases map to TRBD1. The CDR3 sequence is 15 residues long. CDR1 and CDR2 (germline): SGHTA, FQGNSA. The J segment lost 6 bases and the V segment lost 2 bases, leaving 6 bases of the junction unmatched. The CDR3, as DNA: TGTGCCAGCAGCTTATACGGGACAGGGGCCAAGACCCAGTACTTC. It is translated as CASSLYGTGAKTQYF. The full variable domain, its missing parts supplied by reference TRBV7-2 and TRBJ2-5, is GAGVSQSPSNKVTEKGKDVELRCDPISGHTALYWYRQSLGQGLEFLIYFQGNSAPDKSGLPSDRFSAERTGGSVSTLTIQRTQQEDSAVYLCASSLYGTGAKTQYFGPGTRLLVL.

To note about this clone: Other DNA sequences in this specimen translate into the identical CDR3. This rearrangement joins TRBV11-2 to TRBJ1-1; D is undetermined. This CDR3 spans 13 amino acids. V was cut by 5 bases and J by 1 base, with 8 bases left in between. In germline, CDR1 is SGHAT, CDR2 FQNNGV. CDR3 residues: CASSQDRNTEAFF. Here the CDR3 DNA reads TGTGCCAGCAGCCAGGACCGGAACACTGAAGCTTTCTTT.

About this clone: This CDR3 is also generated by other DNA sequences in the sample. The V and J genes are TRBV27 and TRBJ1-5; D gene uncertain. This CDR3 comprises 15 residues. From germline, CDR1 is MNHEY and CDR2 SMNVEV (reference sequence). Trimming pared 2 bases from V and 0 bases from J, leaving 8 bases between. Here the CDR3 reads CASSLGGYSNQPQHF. The CDR3 region has the DNA TGTGCCAGCAGTTTAGGAGGCTATAGCAATCAGCCCCAGCATTTT.

The chain carries TRBV2 and TRBJ1-1; unclear D gene. CDR3 size: 14 residues. V was cut by 4 bases and J by 1 base, with 10 bases left in between. The germline CDR1 and CDR2 sequences are SNHLY and FYNNEI. CDR3 nucleotide sequence: TGTGCCAGCAGTGGGGCTGGCCAGAACACTGAAGCTTTCTTT. Encoded protein: CASSGAGQNTEAFF.

The chain couples TRBV5-1 to TRBJ2-3; D possibly corresponds to TRBD2 (5 bases). With 4 bases removed from V and 1 base from J, the gap between germline ends came to 16 bases. The CDR3 contains 16 residues. CDR1 is SGHRS and CDR2 is YFSETQ in the germline V gene. CDR3 region: CASSPRPSGGTDTQYF. DNA for the CDR3: TGCGCCAGCAGCCCCCGACCCTCCGGGGGCACAGATACGCAGTATTTT.

The rearrangement uses TRBV19 and TRBJ1-3; perhaps TRBD1 as D (5 bases). Germline V CDR1 and CDR2: LNHDA, SQIVND (reference sequence). V was cut by 3 bases and J by 2 bases, with 8 bases left in between. This CDR3 comprises 14 residues. For the CDR3, the DNA is TGTGCCAGTAGTATCGGGGGTGCTGGAAACACCATATATTTT. Protein: CASSIGGAGNTIYF.